The rows below give T cell receptor beta chains drawn from one sample of a study of cytomegalovirus exposure and HLA in healthy donors. TCRdb's table, derived via immunoSEQ multiplex PCR, lists solely in-frame clones and lacks some. Here the sample spans roughly 100,000 clones, over 75% being singletons. Sequenced material: PBMCs. Source of these receptors: a female donor in good health and CMV-seropositive. Each CDR3 is given with its conserved first and last residue. The D gene is left open where the match is weak. Only part of the rows carry a size: once, few, many, or a class if the clone is expanded.

>-|-|TRBV27|TRBJ2-7
TGTGCCAGCAGTTTTCGGCCAGGGTCGACCTACGAGCAGTACTTC
CASSFRPGSTYEQYF
>-|-|TRBV4-1|TRBJ2-7
TGCGCCAGCAGCCAAGATGGGGGGGGCGGCGAGCAGTACTTC
CASSQDGGGGEQYF
>TRBD1|-|TRBV28|TRBJ2-5
TGTGCCAGCAGTTTTTCGGGGACAGGGGGAGAGACCCAGTACTTC
CASSFSGTGGETQYF
>-|-|TRBV7-6|TRBJ1-5
TGTGCCAGCAGCTTATGGGGGGAGCCCCAGCATTTT
CASSLWGEPQHF
>-|-|TRBV5-6|TRBJ2-7
TGTGCCAGCAGCTTGTTGCCAGGGGTGGATGCCGAGCAGTACTTC
CASSLLPGVDAEQYF
>TRBD2|-|TRBV18|TRBJ2-3
TGTGCCAGCTCACCGATGACTAGCGGGGGGGCAGATACGCAGTATTTT
CASSPMTSGGADTQYF
>TRBD1|-|TRBV27|TRBJ1-5
TGTGCCAGCAGTTCTGTCCGGGACAGGGTCGGCCAGCCCCAGCATTTT
CASSSVRDRVGQPQHF
>-|-|TRBV11-2|TRBJ2-5
TGTGCCAGCAGCTCAACTGAGACCCAGTACTTC
CASSSTETQYF
>-|-|TRBV5-1|TRBJ1-1
TGCGCCAGCAGCCCAACCCCGTCCAGGGGCACTGAAGCTTTCTTT
CASSPTPSRGTEAFF
>TRBD1|-|TRBV5-4|TRBJ2-1
TGTGCCAGCAGCTTGGAGACAGGGGGCTCGTTTTACAATGAGCAGTTCTTC
CASSLETGGSFYNEQFF
>TRBD1|once|TRBV27|TRBJ2-7
TGTGCCAGCAGTTTTGGACAGGGCTACGAGCAGTACTTC
CASSFGQGYEQYF
>-|-|TRBV6-1|TRBJ2-3
TGTGCCAGCAGGAGCGGGAGCACAGATACGCAGTATTTT
CASRSGSTDTQYF
>TRBD2|few|TRBV7-9|TRBJ2-7
TGTTCCAGCAGCTTAATACTTTCGGGGGGATCTACCTACGAGCAGTACTTC
CSSSLILSGGSTYEQYF
>TRBD1|-|TRBV5-1|TRBJ2-4
TGCGCCAGCGCCCAGGGGGCTCACAAAAACATTCAGTACTTC
CASAQGAHKNIQYF
>-|-|TRBV7-9|TRBJ1-2
TGTTCCAGCAGCTTGTTGGCAGGCCGCTACACCTTC
CSSSLLAGRYTF
>TRBD2|-|TRBV28|TRBJ2-1
TGTGCCAGCAGTTTAAGGGCGGGGGGCTGGTTGAATGAGCAGTTCTTC
CASSLRAGGWLNEQFF
>-|-|TRBV11-2|TRBJ1-4
TGTGCCAGCAGCTCGAGGTTGTCCCCCGATGAAAAACTGTTTTTT
CASSSRLSPDEKLFF
>TRBD2|-|TRBV12-5|TRBJ2-5
TGTGCTAGTGGTTTGACGGGGGGGGGCAGGGTGGGAGAGACCCAGTACTTC
CASGLTGGGRVGETQYF
>-|-|TRBV7-9|TRBJ2-2
TGTGCCAGCAGCTTAGTGGCCGGGAGAAACACCGGGGAGCTGTTTTTT
CASSLVAGRNTGELFF
>TRBD2|once|TRBV7-9|TRBJ2-7
TGTGCCAGCAGCTTATCGACTAGCCAAACCTACGAGCAGTACTTC
CASSLSTSQTYEQYF
>-|-|TRBV7-2|TRBJ2-3
TGTGCCAGCAGCCCTAGGCAGGGGGGAAGCACAGATACGCAGTATTTT
CASSPRQGGSTDTQYF
>TRBD2|-|TRBV5-1|TRBJ2-3
TGCGCCAGCACCTCTGGGCTAGCGGGAGGCTCTAGCACAGATACGCAGTATTTT
CASTSGLAGGSSTDTQYF
>TRBD2|-|TRBV11-2|TRBJ2-3
TGTGCCAGCAGCTTCCGCGGGGGGGCCTCTGTCACAGATACGCAGTATTTT
CASSFRGGASVTDTQYF
>-|few|TRBV5-6|TRBJ1-2
TGTGCCAGCCGCCAGGGTGTAAACTATGGCTACACCTTC
CASRQGVNYGYTF
>-|-|TRBV6-5|TRBJ2-2
TGTGCCAGCAGTTACAAGTGGCCACCCGGGGAGCTGTTTTTT
CASSYKWPPGELFF
>-|few|TRBV19|TRBJ2-7
TGTGCCAGTAGTATTTCTCCGGGGAATCTGCCTGGAGAGCAGTACTTC
CASSISPGNLPGEQYF
>TRBD1|-|TRBV9|TRBJ1-3
TGTGCCAGCAGCGCGCGACAGGGGGGAGGTAACACCATATATTTT
CASSARQGGGNTIYF